This is a list of T cell receptor beta chains from one sample in a study of CD8 T cells in Susac syndrome. TCRdb re-analysed the immunoSEQ multiplex PCR reads in MiXCR, keeping a single row per CDR3 protein. This sample has some 190,000 distinct CDR3 sequences; approximately 96% occur once, and the top ten carry 0.093%. Material: CD4+ T cells from PBMCs. These TCRs come from a human donor with multiple sclerosis. The CDR3 runs from the conserved cysteine through the conserved F or W. Each record gives: clone size, J gene, V gene, D gene, CDR3 DNA, CDR3 protein. D genes are given only for firm matches. Some rows mark clone size as missing; the rest say once, few, many or name a class of expanded clone.

clone_size: NA; j_call: TRBJ1-2; v_call: TRBV7-7; d_call: NA; cdr3_nt: TGTGCTAGCAGCTTTACAGGGCTTAGGAATGGCTACACCTTC; cdr3_aa: CASSFTGLRNGYTF
clone_size: NA; j_call: TRBJ2-7; v_call: TRBV2; d_call: TRBD1; cdr3_nt: TGTGCCAGCAGTGAACAGGGGGCGGGTGAGCAGTACTTC; cdr3_aa: CASSEQGAGEQYF
clone_size: NA; j_call: TRBJ2-7; v_call: TRBV28; d_call: TRBD1; cdr3_nt: TGTGCCAGCATCTCCTCCACGGGACAGGGCTACGAGCAGTACTTC; cdr3_aa: CASISSTGQGYEQYF
clone_size: NA; j_call: TRBJ2-1; v_call: TRBV18; d_call: NA; cdr3_nt: TGTGCCAGCTCACTTAAAAAGGGTAATGAGCAGTTCTTC; cdr3_aa: CASSLKKGNEQFF
clone_size: once; j_call: TRBJ2-1; v_call: TRBV9; d_call: NA; cdr3_nt: TGTGCCAGCAGCGTAGTAGCTGAGTACAATGAGCAGTTCTTC; cdr3_aa: CASSVVAEYNEQFF
clone_size: NA; j_call: TRBJ2-7; v_call: TRBV2; d_call: TRBD2; cdr3_nt: TGTGCCAGCGGGTCGGGGAGGGCTGCCTACGAGCAGTACTTC; cdr3_aa: CASGSGRAAYEQYF
clone_size: NA; j_call: TRBJ2-1; v_call: TRBV20-1; d_call: NA; cdr3_nt: TGCAGTGCTAGTCGGGCCTCCTGGCCCAAGGGCCTCAATGAGCAGTTCTTC; cdr3_aa: CSASRASWPKGLNEQFF
clone_size: NA; j_call: TRBJ2-2; v_call: TRBV28; d_call: NA; cdr3_nt: TGTGCCAGCAGTTTTGGGGACGCGAACACCGGGGAGCTGTTTTTT; cdr3_aa: CASSFGDANTGELFF
clone_size: once; j_call: TRBJ1-1; v_call: TRBV6-2/TRBV6-3; d_call: NA; cdr3_nt: TGTGCCAGCCAGTTTGGGTTTCTCAAGAGGACATTTGACACTGAAGCTTTCTTT; cdr3_aa: CASQFGFLKRTFDTEAFF
clone_size: NA; j_call: TRBJ2-3; v_call: TRBV20-1; d_call: TRBD2; cdr3_nt: TGCAGTGCTTCGGGGGGGCATGGAGATACGCAGTATTTT; cdr3_aa: CSASGGHGDTQYF
clone_size: NA; j_call: TRBJ2-5; v_call: TRBV12-3/TRBV12-4; d_call: NA; cdr3_nt: TGTGCCAGCAGCCTCAGAAGGGGCGATCTCTCCCACCAAGAGACCCAGTACTTC; cdr3_aa: CASSLRRGDLSHQETQYF
clone_size: NA; j_call: TRBJ2-3; v_call: TRBV12-3/TRBV12-4; d_call: TRBD2; cdr3_nt: TGTGCCAGCAGTTTACTAGCGGGCCCAGATACGCAGTATTTT; cdr3_aa: CASSLLAGPDTQYF
clone_size: NA; j_call: TRBJ2-2; v_call: TRBV20-1; d_call: NA; cdr3_nt: TGCAGTGCTAGAAGCCATTTGCGTTCGAACACGAACACCGGGGAGCTGTTTTTT; cdr3_aa: CSARSHLRSNTNTGELFF
clone_size: NA; j_call: TRBJ2-1; v_call: TRBV7-9; d_call: NA; cdr3_nt: TGTGCCAGCAGCCCCCTCGATGAGCAGTTCTTC; cdr3_aa: CASSPLDEQFF
clone_size: NA; j_call: TRBJ1-2; v_call: TRBV30; d_call: NA; cdr3_nt: TGTGCCTGGAGCTTAGGTATTACTAACTATGGCTACACCTTC; cdr3_aa: CAWSLGITNYGYTF
clone_size: NA; j_call: TRBJ1-4; v_call: TRBV12-3/TRBV12-4; d_call: NA; cdr3_nt: TGTGCCAGCAGTTTTATGGGGAGTGAAAAACTGTTTTTT; cdr3_aa: CASSFMGSEKLFF
clone_size: NA; j_call: TRBJ1-2; v_call: TRBV29-1; d_call: NA; cdr3_nt: TGCAGCGTTAGCCCCGGGACCGACGATAACTATGGCTACACCTTC; cdr3_aa: CSVSPGTDDNYGYTF
clone_size: NA; j_call: TRBJ1-4; v_call: TRBV28; d_call: TRBD1; cdr3_nt: TGTGCCAGCAGTTTACCCGGGACAGGGAGTGAAAAACTGTTTTTT; cdr3_aa: CASSLPGTGSEKLFF
clone_size: NA; j_call: TRBJ2-4; v_call: TRBV7-9; d_call: NA; cdr3_nt: TGTGCCAGCAGCTTAGGGGGCGGTGGAAACATTCAGTACTTC; cdr3_aa: CASSLGGGGNIQYF
clone_size: NA; j_call: TRBJ1-2; v_call: TRBV7-9; d_call: TRBD1; cdr3_nt: TGTGCCAGCAACCCCGACAGGGGGAACTATGGCTACACCTTC; cdr3_aa: CASNPDRGNYGYTF
clone_size: NA; j_call: TRBJ2-7; v_call: TRBV9; d_call: TRBD1; cdr3_nt: TGTGCCAGCAGCGTAGGGAGGACAGGGGAAAAGCAGTACTTC; cdr3_aa: CASSVGRTGEKQYF
clone_size: few; j_call: TRBJ2-5; v_call: TRBV3-1; d_call: TRBD1; cdr3_nt: TGTGCCAGCAGTCGGGACAGGGGAGAGACCCAGTACTTC; cdr3_aa: CASSRDRGETQYF
clone_size: NA; j_call: TRBJ2-7; v_call: TRBV5-1; d_call: TRBD1; cdr3_nt: TGCGCCAGCAGCTTCTCGTCCGGGACAGGGAGCGAGCAGTACTTC; cdr3_aa: CASSFSSGTGSEQYF
clone_size: NA; j_call: TRBJ1-5; v_call: TRBV5-1; d_call: NA; cdr3_nt: TGCGCCAGCAGCGAGACGGACCGTAGCAATCAGCCCCAGCATTTT; cdr3_aa: CASSETDRSNQPQHF
clone_size: NA; j_call: TRBJ2-1; v_call: TRBV5-1; d_call: NA; cdr3_nt: TGCGCCAGCAGCGAAGACAGGGAGCAGTTCTTC; cdr3_aa: CASSEDREQFF
clone_size: NA; j_call: TRBJ2-1; v_call: TRBV4-2; d_call: TRBD2; cdr3_nt: TGTGCCAGCAGCCAAGAAGTAGCGGGGGCTTCCTACAATGAGCAGTTCTTC; cdr3_aa: CASSQEVAGASYNEQFF
clone_size: NA; j_call: TRBJ2-7; v_call: TRBV5-4; d_call: TRBD1; cdr3_nt: TGTGCCAGCACCGACAGGGCATCCTACGAGCAGTACTTC; cdr3_aa: CASTDRASYEQYF
clone_size: NA; j_call: TRBJ1-5; v_call: TRBV5-6; d_call: NA; cdr3_nt: TGTGCCAGCAGCTTTTCGAGGGCGGGAGATCAGCCCCAGCATTTT; cdr3_aa: CASSFSRAGDQPQHF
clone_size: NA; j_call: TRBJ2-7; v_call: TRBV15; d_call: NA; cdr3_nt: TGTGCCACCAGCAGAGATCCAGGGGTCTACGAGCAGTACTTC; cdr3_aa: CATSRDPGVYEQYF
clone_size: NA; j_call: TRBJ2-7; v_call: TRBV23-1; d_call: TRBD1; cdr3_nt: TGCGCCAGCAGTCAATCCCGGACAGGGGAGGGAGCGGTAACCTACGAGCAGTACTTC; cdr3_aa: CASSQSRTGEGAVTYEQYF
clone_size: NA; j_call: TRBJ2-1; v_call: TRBV15; d_call: TRBD2; cdr3_nt: TGTGCCACCAGCAGAGATCTGCTGACGGGGGAGGGTAATGAGCAGTTCTTC; cdr3_aa: CATSRDLLTGEGNEQFF
clone_size: NA; j_call: TRBJ2-1; v_call: TRBV29-1; d_call: NA; cdr3_nt: TGCAGCGTTGATCTTCTGGACAATGAGCAGTTCTTC; cdr3_aa: CSVDLLDNEQFF
clone_size: NA; j_call: TRBJ2-1; v_call: TRBV3-1; d_call: NA; cdr3_nt: TGTGCCAGCAGCCAAAGCGCGAGTAATGAGCAGTTCTTC; cdr3_aa: CASSQSASNEQFF
clone_size: NA; j_call: TRBJ1-2; v_call: TRBV12-3/TRBV12-4; d_call: NA; cdr3_nt: TGTGCCAGCAGCCGCGAGGGGCCTAACTATGGCTACACCTTC; cdr3_aa: CASSREGPNYGYTF
clone_size: NA; j_call: TRBJ1-2; v_call: TRBV19; d_call: TRBD1; cdr3_nt: TGTGCCAGTAGTCTCCGGACAGGGACTAACTATGGCTACACCTTC; cdr3_aa: CASSLRTGTNYGYTF
clone_size: NA; j_call: TRBJ1-3; v_call: TRBV7-9; d_call: NA; cdr3_nt: TGTGCCAGCAGCAGCACTGGAAACACCATATATTTT; cdr3_aa: CASSSTGNTIYF
clone_size: NA; j_call: TRBJ1-6; v_call: TRBV11-2; d_call: NA; cdr3_nt: TGTGCCAGCAGCTTAACAGGGCGGACACCCCTCCACTTT; cdr3_aa: CASSLTGRTPLHF
clone_size: once; j_call: TRBJ2-6; v_call: TRBV20-1; d_call: NA; cdr3_nt: TGCAGTGCTAGAGTCGGCTCTGGGGCCAACGTCCTGACTTTC; cdr3_aa: CSARVGSGANVLTF
clone_size: NA; j_call: TRBJ2-1; v_call: TRBV12-3/TRBV12-4; d_call: NA; cdr3_nt: TGTGCCAGCAGCTCGCGTTACAATGAGCAGTTCTTC; cdr3_aa: CASSSRYNEQFF
clone_size: NA; j_call: TRBJ2-6; v_call: TRBV12-3/TRBV12-4; d_call: NA; cdr3_nt: TGTGCCAGCAGGGACAGCTCTGGGGCCAACGTCCTGACTTTC; cdr3_aa: CASRDSSGANVLTF
clone_size: NA; j_call: TRBJ2-3; v_call: TRBV29-1; d_call: NA; cdr3_nt: TGCAGCGTTGTGACCGGACTTCTCACAGATACGCAGTATTTT; cdr3_aa: CSVVTGLLTDTQYF
clone_size: NA; j_call: TRBJ2-3; v_call: TRBV3-1; d_call: NA; cdr3_nt: TGTGCCAGCAGCCAAGATCGGGTCCGCAACACAGATACGCAGTATTTT; cdr3_aa: CASSQDRVRNTDTQYF
clone_size: NA; j_call: TRBJ2-3; v_call: TRBV11-2; d_call: NA; cdr3_nt: TGTGCCAGCAGCTTAGTTAGTAGTAGAGATACGCAGTATTTT; cdr3_aa: CASSLVSSRDTQYF
clone_size: NA; j_call: TRBJ1-1; v_call: TRBV5-1; d_call: NA; cdr3_nt: TGCGCCAGCAGCGGGGCAGGGGAGATTGAAGCTTTCTTT; cdr3_aa: CASSGAGEIEAFF
clone_size: NA; j_call: TRBJ1-5; v_call: TRBV20-1; d_call: NA; cdr3_nt: TGCAGTGCTAGAGTAGGAGGTTATAGCAATCAGCCCCAGCATTTT; cdr3_aa: CSARVGGYSNQPQHF